This TCR beta chain was observed in a study of T-cell reconstitution after alpha-beta-depleted transplantation in children. Findings of the study overall: Alpha-beta T cells present about two months after transplant were reported to originate from several hundred expanded graft clones. It was newly produced T cells that mostly accounted for T-cell counts and diversity one year after transplant. Recipient T cells and thymic progenitors that survived were the source of the high TCRbeta diversity seen at day 60 in some patients.

This clonotype was seen a few times. Its antigen is unknown. Preparing the TCRbeta library involved the use of unique molecular identifiers. In TCRdb, the PCR reads were re-called with MiXCR into one record per CDR3 protein. There are roughly 570,000 distinct CDR3 sequences in the sample; roughly a quarter occur only once, and 35% to 40% lies in the top ten. The clonotype was recovered from a boy under two years old with Wiskott-Aldrich syndrome, due to receive a stem cell transplant. The material sequenced was PBMCs, taken before TCRalphabeta/CD19-depleted stem cell transplant.

CDR3 in amino acids: CASTRTSGRDETQYF. As DNA, the CDR3 is TGTGCCAGCACACGGACTAGCGGGAGGGATGAGACCCAGTACTTC. This chain links TRBV12-3 or TRBV12-4 with TRBJ2-5; 15 nucleotides align to TRBD2. V gave up 7 bases and J gave up 5 bases; unmatched junction bases: 5. This CDR3 has 15 residues.